This T cell receptor beta chain appears in the sequencing data of a study of blood T cell repertoires in COVID-19. TCRdb's copy holds only in-frame clones and misses some; the assay was immunoSEQ multiplex PCR. Among fewer than 110,000 clones listed, 85% were seen once. This sequence was found in a woman in her seventies with active or convalescent COVID-19. Sequencing used peripheral blood.

The CDR3 region is CATSDIGQGEDTQYF. The CDR3 DNA reads TGTGCCACCAGTGATATAGGACAGGGCGAAGATACGCAGTATTTT. The chain combines TRBV24-1 with TRBJ2-3; 8 bases fit TRBD1. CDR3 length equals 15 residues. V dropped 3 bases and J dropped 5; count of bases not matched to a gene: 6. Germline assignment: CDR1 KGHDR and CDR2 SFDVKD.